This T cell receptor (beta chain) emerged from a study of blood T cell repertoires in COVID-19. Overall study: COVID-19 samples from acute and convalescent phases originated in the United States, Italy and Spain. Sources were T cells, B-cell-depleted T cells, or PBMCs; the material itself was cDNA or gDNA.

V was cut by 3 bases and J by 5 bases, with 15 bases left in between. Germline-derived CDR1 and CDR2 are SGDLS and YYNGEE. This CDR3 region has 14 residues. TCRdb's copy holds only in-frame clones and misses some; the assay was immunoSEQ multiplex PCR. Of fewer than 95,000 clones in the sample, roughly 70% were seen once. The V gene is TRBV9, the J gene TRBJ2-7, with a weak D call TRBD2 (5 bases). This sequence was found in a man aged 65 to 85 with COVID-19, enrolled during active disease. Specimen: peripheral blood. The CDR3 protein is CASSGGRARDEQYF. In DNA form, the CDR3 reads TGTGCCAGCAGCGGAGGGAGAGCTCGGGACGAGCAGTACTTC.